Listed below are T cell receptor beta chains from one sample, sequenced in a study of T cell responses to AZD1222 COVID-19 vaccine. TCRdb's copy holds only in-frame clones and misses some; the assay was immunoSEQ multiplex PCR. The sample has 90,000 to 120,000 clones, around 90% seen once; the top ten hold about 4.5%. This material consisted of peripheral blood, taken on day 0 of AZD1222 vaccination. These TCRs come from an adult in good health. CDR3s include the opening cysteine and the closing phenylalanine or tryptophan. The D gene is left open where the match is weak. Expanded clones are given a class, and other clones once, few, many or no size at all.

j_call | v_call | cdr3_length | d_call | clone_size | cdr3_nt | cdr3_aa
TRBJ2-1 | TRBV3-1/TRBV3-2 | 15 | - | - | TGTGCCAGCAGCCAAGATAAATACAGCGACAATGAGCAGTTCTTC | CASSQDKYSDNEQFF
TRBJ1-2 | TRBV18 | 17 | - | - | TGTGCCAGCTCACCATGGAGCGCCGAACGTGGGGCAAATGGCTACACCTTC | CASSPWSAERGANGYTF
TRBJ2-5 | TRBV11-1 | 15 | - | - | TGTGCCAGCAGCCCCATCGGGGAGTCAGGGGAGACCCAGTACTTC | CASSPIGESGETQYF
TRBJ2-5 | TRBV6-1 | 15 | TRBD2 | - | TGTGCCAGCAGTGAATTCGGACTAGCGGGAGGGCCCGGGTACTTC | CASSEFGLAGGPGYF
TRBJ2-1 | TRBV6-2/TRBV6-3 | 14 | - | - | TGTGCCAGCAGCCCCCGGGACCCTCACAATGAGCAGTTCTTC | CASSPRDPHNEQFF
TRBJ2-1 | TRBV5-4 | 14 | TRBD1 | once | TGTGCCAGCAGCTATACCGACAGGGCCTATGAGCAGTTCTTC | CASSYTDRAYEQFF
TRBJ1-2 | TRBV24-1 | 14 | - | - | TGTGCCACCAGTGATGTCCAGGGAGTTTACGGCTACACCTTC | CATSDVQGVYGYTF
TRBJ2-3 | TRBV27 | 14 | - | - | TGTGCCAGCAGTTTGGTTGGGTACACAGATACGCAGTATTTT | CASSLVGYTDTQYF
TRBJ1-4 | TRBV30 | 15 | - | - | TGTGCCCTGAATTTGGACGCCGTTCATGGTGAAAAACTGTTTTTT | CALNLDAVHGEKLFF
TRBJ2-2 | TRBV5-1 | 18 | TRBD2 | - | TGCGCCAGCAGCTTGGGGGGACTAGCGGGAGAAGGGACCGGGGAGCTGTTTTTT | CASSLGGLAGEGTGELFF
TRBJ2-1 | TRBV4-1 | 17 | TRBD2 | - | TGCGCCAGCAGCCAAGAGGGCGGGGGGAGCTCCTACAATGAGCAGTTCTTC | CASSQEGGGSSYNEQFF
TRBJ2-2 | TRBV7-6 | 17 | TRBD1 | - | TGTGCCAGCAGCTTAGGGGCGGGACAGGGAAGGACCGGGGAGCTGTTTTTT | CASSLGAGQGRTGELFF
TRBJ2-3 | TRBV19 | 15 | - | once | TGTGCCAGTAGCGTGGGACCGTATAACACAGATACGCAGTATTTT | CASSVGPYNTDTQYF
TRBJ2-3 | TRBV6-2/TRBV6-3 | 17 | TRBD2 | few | TGTGCCAGCAGTTACTCGAGTCTAGCGGGACCTCCGATTACGCAGTATTTT | CASSYSSLAGPPITQYF
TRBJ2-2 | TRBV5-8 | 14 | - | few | TGTGCCAGCACCCCCAGGGGATTTTCCGGGGAGCTGTTTTTT | CASTPRGFSGELFF
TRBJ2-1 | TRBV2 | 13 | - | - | TGTGCCAGCAGGCGGGTCTGGAGCGATCAGCAGTTCTTC | CASRRVWSDQQFF
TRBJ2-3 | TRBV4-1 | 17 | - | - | TGCGCCAGCAGCCAAGATCAACGGGGGCTCAGCACAGATACGCAGTATTTT | CASSQDQRGLSTDTQYF
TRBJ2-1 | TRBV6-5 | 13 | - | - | TGTGCCAGCAGCCGAAACAGGGTCAATGAGCAGTTCTTC | CASSRNRVNEQFF
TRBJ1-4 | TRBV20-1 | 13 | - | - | TGCAGTGCTAGTAAGCCTGGGGGTGAAAAACTGTTTTTT | CSASKPGGEKLFF
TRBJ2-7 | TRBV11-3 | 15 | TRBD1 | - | TGTGCCAGCAGCCCTGGGACAGGTCCAGACTACGAGCAGTACTTC | CASSPGTGPDYEQYF
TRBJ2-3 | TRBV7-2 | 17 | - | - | TGTGCCAGCAGCTTCCCCCGGAGGGACGAGCACACAGATACGCAGTATTTT | CASSFPRRDEHTDTQYF
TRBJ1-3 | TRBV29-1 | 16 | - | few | TGCAGCGTTGATTCAAGGGGAGAGGACTCTGGAAACACCATATATTTT | CSVDSRGEDSGNTIYF
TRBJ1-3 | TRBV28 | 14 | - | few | TGTGCCAGCAGTTGGTCAGGGAGTGGAAACACCATATATTTT | CASSWSGSGNTIYF
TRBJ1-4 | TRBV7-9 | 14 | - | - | TGTGCCAGCAGCGGCGGAGCAACTAATGAAAAACTGTTTTTT | CASSGGATNEKLFF
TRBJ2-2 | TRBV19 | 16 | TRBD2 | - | TGTGCCAGTAGTATTCCTAGCGGGAGGTCTACCGGGGAGCTGTTTTTT | CASSIPSGRSTGELFF
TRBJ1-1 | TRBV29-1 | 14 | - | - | TGCAGCGTTGGAGAGGGGGGCCGGAACACTGAAGCTTTCTTT | CSVGEGGRNTEAFF
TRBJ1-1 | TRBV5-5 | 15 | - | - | TGTGCCAGCAGCTTTGGAGGGACCGTGAACACTGAAGCTTTCTTT | CASSFGGTVNTEAFF
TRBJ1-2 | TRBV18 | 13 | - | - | TGTGCCAGCTCACCAGGGGATCGCTATGGCTACACCTTC | CASSPGDRYGYTF
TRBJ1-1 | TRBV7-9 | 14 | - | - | TGTGCCAGCAGCGGAGTTGGGGTGAGAACTGAAGCTTTCTTT | CASSGVGVRTEAFF
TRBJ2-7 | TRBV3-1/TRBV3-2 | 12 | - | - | TGTGCCAGCAGCGCGACCAGGGTTGGGCAGTACTTC | CASSATRVGQYF
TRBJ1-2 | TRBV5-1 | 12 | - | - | TGCGCCAGCAGCTTGGACGGAGATGGCTACACCTTC | CASSLDGDGYTF
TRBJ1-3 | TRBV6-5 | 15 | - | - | TGTGCCAGCAGAGGACAGACGGTTGCTGGAAACACCATATATTTT | CASRGQTVAGNTIYF
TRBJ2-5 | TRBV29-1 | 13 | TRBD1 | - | TGCAGCGTCTGGGGCAGGGGGTATGAGACCCAGTACTTC | CSVWGRGYETQYF
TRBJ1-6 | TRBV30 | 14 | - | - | TGTGCCTGGAGTGTGACCGGGGGAAATTCACCCCTCCACTTT | CAWSVTGGNSPLHF
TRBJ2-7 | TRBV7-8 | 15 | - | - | TGTGCCAGCAGCTTATTGGCCAGCAACGCCTACGAGCAGTACTTC | CASSLLASNAYEQYF
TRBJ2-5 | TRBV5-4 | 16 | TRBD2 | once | TGTGCCAGCAGCTTGGGAAGCGGGAGGGGGAAAGAGACCCAGTACTTC | CASSLGSGRGKETQYF
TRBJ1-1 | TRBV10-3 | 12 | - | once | TGTGCCATCAGTGAGTCAACGGGCGACGCTTTCTTT | CAISESTGDAFF
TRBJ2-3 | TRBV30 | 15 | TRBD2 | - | TGTGCCTGGAGTGTACTGGGGAGGGAAACAGATACGCAGTATTTT | CAWSVLGRETDTQYF
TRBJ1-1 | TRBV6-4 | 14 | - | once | TGTGCCAGCAGAGCCTGGACGGGGAACACTGAAGCTTTCTTT | CASRAWTGNTEAFF
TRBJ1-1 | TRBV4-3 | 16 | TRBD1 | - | TGCGCCAGCAGAGAAACAGGGGCAGTCATGAACACTGAAGCTTTCTTT | CASRETGAVMNTEAFF
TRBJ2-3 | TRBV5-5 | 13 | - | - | TGTGCCAGCAGCTTCGGTCACACAGATACGCAGTATTTT | CASSFGHTDTQYF
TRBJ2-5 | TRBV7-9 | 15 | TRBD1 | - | TGTGCCAGCAGCCCCGACAGGGGGACAAAGGAGACCCAGTACTTC | CASSPDRGTKETQYF
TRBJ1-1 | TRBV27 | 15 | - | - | TGTGCCAGCAGTAAGGAACAGATTGGGAACACTGAAGCTTTCTTT | CASSKEQIGNTEAFF
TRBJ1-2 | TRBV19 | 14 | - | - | TGTGCCAGTACTAGGGGTGGAGTTTGGCATGGCTACACCTTC | CASTRGGVWHGYTF
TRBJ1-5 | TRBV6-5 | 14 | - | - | TGTGCCAGCAGGGGGATTGGGGGGCAACAGCCCCAGCATTTT | CASRGIGGQQPQHF
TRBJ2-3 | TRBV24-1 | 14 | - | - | TGTGCCACCAGTGACCCGTCGACAAGCGATACGCAGTATTTT | CATSDPSTSDTQYF
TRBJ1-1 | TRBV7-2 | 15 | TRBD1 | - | TGTGCCAGCAGCCTAAGCAGGGGGATGGGCACTGAAGCTTTCTTT | CASSLSRGMGTEAFF
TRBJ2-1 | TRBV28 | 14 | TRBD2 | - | TGTGCCAGCACCCGGACTAGCGGGAGTGATGAGCAGTTCTTC | CASTRTSGSDEQFF
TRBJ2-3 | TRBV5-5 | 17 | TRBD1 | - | TGTGCCAGCAGCTTGATCGGACAGGAGTTATCCACCGATACGCAGTATTTT | CASSLIGQELSTDTQYF